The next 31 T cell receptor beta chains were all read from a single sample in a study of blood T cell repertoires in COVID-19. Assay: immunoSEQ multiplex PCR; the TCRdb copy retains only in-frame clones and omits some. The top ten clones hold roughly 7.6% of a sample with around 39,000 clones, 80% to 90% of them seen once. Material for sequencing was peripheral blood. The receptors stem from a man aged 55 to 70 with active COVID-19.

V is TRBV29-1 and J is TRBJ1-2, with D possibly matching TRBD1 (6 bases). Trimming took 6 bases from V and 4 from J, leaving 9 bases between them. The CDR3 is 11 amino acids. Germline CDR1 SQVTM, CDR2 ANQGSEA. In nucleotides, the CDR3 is TGCAGCGTGGACAGCGTCTATGGCTACACCTTC. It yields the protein CSVDSVYGYTF.

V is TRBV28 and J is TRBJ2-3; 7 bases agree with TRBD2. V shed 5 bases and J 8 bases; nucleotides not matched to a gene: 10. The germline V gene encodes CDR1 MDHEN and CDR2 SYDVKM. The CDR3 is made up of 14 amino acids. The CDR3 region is CASSPGLGSATQYF. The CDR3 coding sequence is TGTGCCAGCAGTCCAGGACTAGGATCGGCTACGCAGTATTTT.

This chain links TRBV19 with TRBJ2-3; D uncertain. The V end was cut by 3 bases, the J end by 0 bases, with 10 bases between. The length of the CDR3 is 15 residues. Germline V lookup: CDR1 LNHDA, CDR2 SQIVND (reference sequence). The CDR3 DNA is TGTGCCAGTAGTATTGGCAGTATTAGCACAGATACGCAGTATTTT. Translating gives CASSIGSISTDTQYF.

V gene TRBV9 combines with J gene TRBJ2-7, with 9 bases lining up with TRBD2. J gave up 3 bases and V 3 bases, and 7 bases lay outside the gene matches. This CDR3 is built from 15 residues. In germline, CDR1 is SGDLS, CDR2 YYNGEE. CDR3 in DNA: TGTGCCAGCAGCGCCCATAGCGGGAGCAGCTACGAGCAGTACTTC. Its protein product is CASSAHSGSSYEQYF.

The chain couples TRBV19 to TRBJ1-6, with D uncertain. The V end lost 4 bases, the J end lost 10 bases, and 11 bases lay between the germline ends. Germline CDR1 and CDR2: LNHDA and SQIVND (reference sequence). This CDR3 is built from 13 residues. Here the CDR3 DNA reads TGTGCCAGTAGTAGGGGAACGGGATCACCCCTCCACTTT. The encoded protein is CASSRGTGSPLHF.

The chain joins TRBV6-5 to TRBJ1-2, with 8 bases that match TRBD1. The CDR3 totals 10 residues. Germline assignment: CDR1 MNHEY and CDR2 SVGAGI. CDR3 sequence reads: CVDRGPSSTF. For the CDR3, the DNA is TGTGTTGACAGGGGTCCGTCGAGCACCTTC.

CDR3 coding DNA: TGTGCCAGCAGTGTTGAGCGGTCGGCTCAAGCTTTCTTT. Translating gives CASSVERSAQAFF. The J gene is TRBJ1-1, the V gene TRBV2; no reliable D call. The CDR3 loop spans 13 amino acids. V lost 4 bases and J 9 bases, leaving 15 bases between the germline ends. CDR1 is SNHLY, CDR2 FYNNEI, per germline.

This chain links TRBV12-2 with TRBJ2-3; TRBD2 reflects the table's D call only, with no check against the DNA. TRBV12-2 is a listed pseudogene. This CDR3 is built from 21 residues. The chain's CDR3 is CASRPPGTSGALNHFTDTQYF. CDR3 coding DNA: TGTGCAAGTCGCCCACCCGGGACTAGCGGAGCCCTTAATCACTTCACAGATACGCAGTATTTT.

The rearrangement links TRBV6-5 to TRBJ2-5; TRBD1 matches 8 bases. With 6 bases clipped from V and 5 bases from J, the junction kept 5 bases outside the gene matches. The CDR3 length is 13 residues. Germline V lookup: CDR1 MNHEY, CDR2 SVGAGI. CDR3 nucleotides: TGTGCCAGCAGCAGGGGGCGGTTTGAGACCCAGTACTTC. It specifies CASSRGRFETQYF.

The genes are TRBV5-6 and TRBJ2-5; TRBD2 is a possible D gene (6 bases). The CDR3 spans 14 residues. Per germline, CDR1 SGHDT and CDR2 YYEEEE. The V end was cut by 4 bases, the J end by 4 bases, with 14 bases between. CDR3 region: CASSPPGVPETQYF. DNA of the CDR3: TGTGCCAGCAGCCCTCCGGGAGTTCCAGAGACCCAGTACTTC.

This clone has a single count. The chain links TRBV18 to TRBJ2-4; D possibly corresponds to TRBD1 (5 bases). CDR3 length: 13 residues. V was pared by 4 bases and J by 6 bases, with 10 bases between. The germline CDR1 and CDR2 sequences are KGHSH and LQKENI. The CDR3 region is CASSLTTVNIQYF. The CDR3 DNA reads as TGTGCCAGCTCACTAACGACAGTAAACATTCAGTACTTC. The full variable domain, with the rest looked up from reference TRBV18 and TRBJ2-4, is NAGVMQNPRHLVRRRGQEARLRCSPMKGHSHVYWYRQLPEEGLKFMVYLQKENIIDESGMPKERFSAEFPKEGPSILRIQQVVRGDSAAYFCASSLTTVNIQYFGAGTRLSVL.

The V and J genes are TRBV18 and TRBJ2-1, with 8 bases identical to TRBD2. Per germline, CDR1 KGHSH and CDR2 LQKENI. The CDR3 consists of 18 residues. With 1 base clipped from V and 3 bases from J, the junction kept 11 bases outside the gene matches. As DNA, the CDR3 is TGTGCCAGCTCACCACTTTTCCAGCGGGGGTTATTCTACAATGAGCAGTTCTTC. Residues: CASSPLFQRGLFYNEQFF. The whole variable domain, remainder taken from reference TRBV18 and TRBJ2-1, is NAGVMQNPRHLVRRRGQEARLRCSPMKGHSHVYWYRQLPEEGLKFMVYLQKENIIDESGMPKERFSAEFPKEGPSILRIQQVVRGDSAAYFCASSPLFQRGLFYNEQFFGPGTRLTVL.

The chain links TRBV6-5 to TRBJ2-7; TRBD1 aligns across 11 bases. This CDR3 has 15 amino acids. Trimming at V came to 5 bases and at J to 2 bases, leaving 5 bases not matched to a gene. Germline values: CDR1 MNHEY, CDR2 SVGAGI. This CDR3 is CASSLQGQGAYEQYF. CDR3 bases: TGTGCCAGCAGTCTACAGGGACAGGGGGCCTACGAGCAGTACTTC.

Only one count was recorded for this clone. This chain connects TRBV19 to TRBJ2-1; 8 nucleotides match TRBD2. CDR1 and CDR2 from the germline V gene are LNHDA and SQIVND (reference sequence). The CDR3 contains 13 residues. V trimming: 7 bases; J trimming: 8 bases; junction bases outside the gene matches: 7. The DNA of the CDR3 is TGTGCCAGTAAAGCTAGCGGGTATGATGAGCAGTTCTTC. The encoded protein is CASKASGYDEQFF.

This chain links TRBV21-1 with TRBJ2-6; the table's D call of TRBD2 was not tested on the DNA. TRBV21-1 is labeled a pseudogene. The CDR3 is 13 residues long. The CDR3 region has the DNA TGTGCCAGCAGCCTCTTCGGGGCCAACGTCCTGACTTTC. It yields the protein CASSLFGANVLTF.

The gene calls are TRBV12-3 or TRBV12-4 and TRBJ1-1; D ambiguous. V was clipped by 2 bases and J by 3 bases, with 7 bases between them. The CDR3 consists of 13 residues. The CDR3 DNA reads TGTGCCAGCAGTTTAATGGGAGACACTGAAGCTTTCTTT. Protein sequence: CASSLMGDTEAFF.

CDR3 nucleotides: TGTGCCAGCAGCTCCGACAGGGCCAATCAGCCCCAGCATTTT. Its translation: CASSSDRANQPQHF. The chain recombines TRBV6-5 with TRBJ1-5; 7 bases match TRBD1. CDR1 and CDR2 from the germline V gene are MNHEY and SVGAGI. The CDR3 covers 14 residues. Trimming removed 6 bases from V and 3 bases from J; junction bases left unmatched: 5.

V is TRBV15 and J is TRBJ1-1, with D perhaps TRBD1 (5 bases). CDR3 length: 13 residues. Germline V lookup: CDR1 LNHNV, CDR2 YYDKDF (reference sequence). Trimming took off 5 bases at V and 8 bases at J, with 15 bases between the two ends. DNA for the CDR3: TGTGCCACCAGCCGCGTCGAGGGACTGGAAGCTTTCTTT. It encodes CATSRVEGLEAFF.

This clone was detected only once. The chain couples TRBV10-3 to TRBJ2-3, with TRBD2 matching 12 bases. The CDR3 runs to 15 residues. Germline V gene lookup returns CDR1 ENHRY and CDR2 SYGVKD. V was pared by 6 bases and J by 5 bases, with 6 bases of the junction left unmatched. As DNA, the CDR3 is TGTGCCATCAGACCGACTAGCGGGAGTATAGATACGCAGTATTTT. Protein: CAIRPTSGSIDTQYF.

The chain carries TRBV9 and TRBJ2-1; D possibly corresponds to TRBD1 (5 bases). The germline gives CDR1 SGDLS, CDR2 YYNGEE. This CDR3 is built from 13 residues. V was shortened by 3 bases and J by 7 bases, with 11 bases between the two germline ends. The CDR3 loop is CASSGGANNEQFF. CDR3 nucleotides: TGTGCCAGCAGCGGGGGCGCGAATAATGAGCAGTTCTTC.

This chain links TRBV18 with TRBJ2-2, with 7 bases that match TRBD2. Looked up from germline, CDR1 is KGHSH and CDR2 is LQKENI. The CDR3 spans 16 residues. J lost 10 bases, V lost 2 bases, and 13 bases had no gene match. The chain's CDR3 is CASSPVASGIKEELFF. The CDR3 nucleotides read TGTGCCAGCTCACCAGTGGCTAGCGGAATAAAGGAGGAGCTGTTTTTT.

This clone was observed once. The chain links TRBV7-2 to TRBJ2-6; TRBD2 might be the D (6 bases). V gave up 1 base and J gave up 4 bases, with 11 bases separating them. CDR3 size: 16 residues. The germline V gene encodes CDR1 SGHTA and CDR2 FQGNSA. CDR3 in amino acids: CASSLGWGGGANVLTF. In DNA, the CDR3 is TGTGCCAGCAGCTTAGGATGGGGAGGAGGGGCCAACGTCCTGACTTTC.

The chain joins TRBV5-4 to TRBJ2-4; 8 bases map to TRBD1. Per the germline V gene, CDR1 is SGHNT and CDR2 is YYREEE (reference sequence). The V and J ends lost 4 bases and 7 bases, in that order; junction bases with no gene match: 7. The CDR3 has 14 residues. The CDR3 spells CASSPGQGTNIQYF. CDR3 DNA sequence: TGTGCCAGCAGCCCAGGACAGGGTACGAACATTCAGTACTTC.

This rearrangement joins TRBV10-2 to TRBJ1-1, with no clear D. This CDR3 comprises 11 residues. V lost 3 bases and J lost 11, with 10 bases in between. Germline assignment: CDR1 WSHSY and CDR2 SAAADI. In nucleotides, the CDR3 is TGCGCCAGCAGTGATGTCGGGAGGGCTTTCTTT. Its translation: CASSDVGRAFF.

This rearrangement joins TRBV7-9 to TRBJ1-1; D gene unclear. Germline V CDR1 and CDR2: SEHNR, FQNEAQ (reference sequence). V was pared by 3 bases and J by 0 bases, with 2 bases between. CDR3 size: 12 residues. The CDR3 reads CASSFMNTEAFF. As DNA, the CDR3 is TGTGCCAGCAGCTTTATGAACACTGAAGCTTTCTTT.

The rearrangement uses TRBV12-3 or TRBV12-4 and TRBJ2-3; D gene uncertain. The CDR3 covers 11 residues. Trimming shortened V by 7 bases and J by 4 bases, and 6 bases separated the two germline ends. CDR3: CASMAADTQYF. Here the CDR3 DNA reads TGTGCCAGCATGGCCGCAGATACGCAGTATTTT.

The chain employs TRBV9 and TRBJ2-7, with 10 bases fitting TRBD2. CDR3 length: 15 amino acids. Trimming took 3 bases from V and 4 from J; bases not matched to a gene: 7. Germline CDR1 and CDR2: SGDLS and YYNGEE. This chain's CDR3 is CASSAAGTSVYEQYF. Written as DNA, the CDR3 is TGTGCCAGCAGCGCGGCCGGGACTAGCGTTTACGAGCAGTACTTC.

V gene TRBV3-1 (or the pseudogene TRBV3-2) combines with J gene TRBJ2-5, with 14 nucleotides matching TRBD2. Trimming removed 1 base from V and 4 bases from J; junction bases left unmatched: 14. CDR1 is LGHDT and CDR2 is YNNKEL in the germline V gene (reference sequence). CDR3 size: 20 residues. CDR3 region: CASSQGGGGLAGERGETQYF. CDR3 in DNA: TGTGCCAGCAGCCAAGGTGGCGGGGGACTAGCGGGAGAAAGGGGAGAGACCCAGTACTTC.

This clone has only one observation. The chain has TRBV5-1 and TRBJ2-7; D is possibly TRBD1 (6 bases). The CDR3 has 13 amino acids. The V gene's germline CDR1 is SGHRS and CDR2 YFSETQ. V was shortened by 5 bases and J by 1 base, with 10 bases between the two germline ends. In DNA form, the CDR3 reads TGCGCCAGCAGATTAACAGGGTCCTACGAGCAGTACTTC. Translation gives CASRLTGSYEQYF.

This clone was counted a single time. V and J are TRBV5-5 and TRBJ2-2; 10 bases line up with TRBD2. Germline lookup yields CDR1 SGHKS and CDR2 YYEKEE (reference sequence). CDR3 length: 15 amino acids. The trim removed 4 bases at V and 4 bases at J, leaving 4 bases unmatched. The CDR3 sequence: CASSNSGRGTGELFF. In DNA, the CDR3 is TGTGCCAGCAGCAACAGCGGGAGGGGCACCGGGGAGCTGTTTTTT.

The chain's CDR3 is CASSGLAGGTGELFF. CDR3 nucleotides: TGCGCCAGCAGCGGACTAGCGGGAGGCACCGGGGAGCTGTTTTTT. The chain links TRBV4-1 to TRBJ2-2; 14 positions agree with TRBD2. The CDR3 consists of 15 residues. V shed 5 bases and J 4 bases; nucleotides not matched to a gene: 0. Per the germline V gene, CDR1 is MGHRA and CDR2 is YSYEKL.